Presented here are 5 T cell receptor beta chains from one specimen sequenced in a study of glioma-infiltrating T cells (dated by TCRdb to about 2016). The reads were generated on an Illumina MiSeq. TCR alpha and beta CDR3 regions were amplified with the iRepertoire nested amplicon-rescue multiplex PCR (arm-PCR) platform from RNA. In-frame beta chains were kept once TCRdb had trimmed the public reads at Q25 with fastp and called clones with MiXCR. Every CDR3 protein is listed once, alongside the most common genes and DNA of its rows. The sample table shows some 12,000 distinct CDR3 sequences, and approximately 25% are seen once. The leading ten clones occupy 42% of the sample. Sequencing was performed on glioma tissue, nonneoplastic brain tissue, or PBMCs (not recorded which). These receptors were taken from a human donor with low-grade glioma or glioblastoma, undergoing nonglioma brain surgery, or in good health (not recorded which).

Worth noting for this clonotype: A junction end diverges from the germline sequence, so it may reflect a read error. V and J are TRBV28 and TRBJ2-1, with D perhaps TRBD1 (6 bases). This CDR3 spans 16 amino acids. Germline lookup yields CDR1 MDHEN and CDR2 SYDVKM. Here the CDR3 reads CASSLCSSGRGNGQFF. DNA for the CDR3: TGTGCCAGCAGTTTGTGTTCGTCGGGCAGGGGAAATGGGCAGTTCTTC.

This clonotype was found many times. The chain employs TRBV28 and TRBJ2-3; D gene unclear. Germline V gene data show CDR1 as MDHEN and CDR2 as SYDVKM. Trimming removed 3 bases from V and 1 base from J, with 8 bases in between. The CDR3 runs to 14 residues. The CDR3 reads CASSFISGTDTQYF. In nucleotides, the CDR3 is TGTGCCAGCAGTTTTATTTCTGGCACAGATACGCAGTATTTT.

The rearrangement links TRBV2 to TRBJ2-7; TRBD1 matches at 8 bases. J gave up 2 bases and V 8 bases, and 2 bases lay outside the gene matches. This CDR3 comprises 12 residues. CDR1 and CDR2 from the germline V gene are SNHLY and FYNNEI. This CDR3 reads CASGTGPYEQYF. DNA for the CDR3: TGTGCCAGCGGGACAGGACCCTACGAGCAGTACTTC.

CDR3 in DNA: TGCAGTGCTAGAGACAGCGGGAGGGCCCTCACCGGGGAGCTGTTTTTT. It is translated as CSARDSGRALTGELFF. The chain combines TRBV20-1 with TRBJ2-2; 10 bases map to TRBD2. Losses at the gene ends were 0 bases for V and 4 bases for J; bases not matched to a gene: 5. Germline CDR1 and CDR2: DFQATT and SNEGSKA (reference sequence). This CDR3 is 16 amino acids long.

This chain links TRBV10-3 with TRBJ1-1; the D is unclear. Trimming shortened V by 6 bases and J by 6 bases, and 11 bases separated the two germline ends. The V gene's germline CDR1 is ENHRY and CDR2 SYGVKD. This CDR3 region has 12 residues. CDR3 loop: CAISVGRAEAFF. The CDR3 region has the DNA TGTGCCATCAGCGTCGGGAGGGCTGAAGCTTTCTTT.